This T cell receptor (beta chain) originates from a study of T cell responses to AZD1222 COVID-19 vaccine. Study-wide findings and caveats: Targeting of unmutated variant regions was reportedly seen in nearly half of spike-specific TCRs. Most donors were white British, females outnumbered males, and clonal diversity was possibly underestimated. Dominant at 160-218 and 743-854, vaccine-associated CD4 TCRs also spanned spike.

Sequencing used immunoSEQ multiplex PCR; TCRdb keeps in-frame clones, though not all of them. The table shows 43,000 or so clones, with roughly 91% occurring only once. Second doses that came at about 4 or about 12 weeks were put together. In the case of this clone: The antigen is not known.

The sequence came from an adult who received the AZD1222 COVID-19 vaccine. Sample: peripheral blood, taken 28 days after the second AZD1222 dose.

CDR3 sequence (DNA): TGCGCCAGCAATACAGGGGGCGATTCACCCCTCCACTTT. It codes for CASNTGGDSPLHF. The chain employs TRBV5-1 and TRBJ1-6, with 9 bases matching TRBD1. The CDR3 runs to 13 residues. V lost 6 bases to trimming and J lost 8 bases; unmatched junction nucleotides: 3. Germline V CDR1 and CDR2: SGHRS, YFSETQ.